This entry concerns a single T cell receptor (beta chain). Antigen unknown. These data are taken from a study of a mutant IDH1 vaccine in newly diagnosed glioma. Study in general: The initiation of vaccination occurred 4-6 weeks after radiotherapy alone, or with temozolomide cycles.

Time point specified: week 5, during vaccination. Each dose delivered 300 ug of mutant IDH1 20-mer peptide subcutaneously with imiquimod. Notes on the study in general: Researchers report vaccine-induced immune responses in more than 90% of patients.

The V gene end was trimmed by 4 bases and the J gene end by 6 bases; junction bases not matched to a gene: 4. Germline CDR1 LGHNA, CDR2 YSLEER. The CDR3 is 15 amino acids. Sequencing used immunoSEQ multiplex PCR; TCRdb keeps in-frame clones, though not all of them. The top ten clones hold about 3.5% of a sample with around 29,000 clones, roughly 87% of them seen once. The gene calls are TRBV4-3 and TRBJ2-3; TRBD2 matches 13 bases. This TCR came from a woman in her forties with glioma. Some clones in this sample may be carry-over from other donors' samples. The material sequenced was peripheral blood mononuclear cells (PBMCs), taken from a glioma patient whose treatment included an IDH1 peptide vaccine. The CDR3: CASSRTTSGGDTQYF. CDR3 sequence (DNA): TGCGCCAGCAGCCGCACGACTAGCGGGGGGGATACGCAGTATTTT.